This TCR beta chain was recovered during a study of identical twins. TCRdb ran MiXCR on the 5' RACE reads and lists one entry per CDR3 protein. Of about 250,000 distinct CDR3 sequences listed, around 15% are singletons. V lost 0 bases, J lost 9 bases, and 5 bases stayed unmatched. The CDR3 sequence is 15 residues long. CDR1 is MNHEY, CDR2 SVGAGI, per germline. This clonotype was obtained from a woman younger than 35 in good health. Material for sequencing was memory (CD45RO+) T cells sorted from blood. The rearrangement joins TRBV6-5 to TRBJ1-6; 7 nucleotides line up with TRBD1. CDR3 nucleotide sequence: TGTGCCAGCAGTTACTCGAACAGGGGTACTTCACCCCTCCACTTT. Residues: CASSYSNRGTSPLHF.